These T cell receptor beta chains were read from a single sample in a study of T cells in Graves' hyperthyroidism and ophthalmopathy. MiXCR was run by TCRdb on the multiplex PCR reads, yielding one entry per CDR3 protein. The data contain 460,000 or so distinct CDR3 sequences, approximately 15% of them singletons. Material: blood. These receptors originate from a woman between 18 and 29 years old with Graves' hyperthyroidism. Each CDR3 is given with its conserved first and last residue. The D gene is left open where the match is weak. Only part of the rows carry a size: once, few, many, or a class if the clone is expanded.

size: many
D: .
J: TRBJ1-6
V: TRBV13
CDR3: CATSTGRSPLHF
DNA: TGTGCCACCAGCACAGGTCGGTCACCCCTCCACTTT

size: .
D: .
J: TRBJ1-2
V: TRBV13
CDR3: CASSLGPDFGNGYTF
DNA: TGTGCCAGCAGCTTAGGTCCGGACTTTGGAAATGGCTACACCTTC

size: many
D: TRBD2
J: TRBJ2-7
V: TRBV7-9
CDR3: CATGRGSYEQYF
DNA: TGTGCCACGGGGAGGGGTTCCTACGAGCAGTACTTC

size: many
D: TRBD1
J: TRBJ1-5
V: TRBV30
CDR3: CACGQGPNQPQHF
DNA: TGTGCCTGCGGACAGGGACCAAATCAGCCCCAGCATTTT

size: many
D: TRBD2
J: TRBJ2-5
V: TRBV19
CDR3: CASKSGLAGEETQYF
DNA: TGTGCCAGTAAATCGGGACTAGCGGGAGAAGAGACCCAGTACTTC

size: many
D: .
J: TRBJ1-2
V: TRBV11-2
CDR3: CASSPMEGLNYGYTF
DNA: TGTGCCAGCAGCCCCATGGAGGGACTAAACTATGGCTACACCTTC

size: many
D: .
J: TRBJ2-7
V: TRBV4-1
CDR3: CASSQGRAYEQYF
DNA: TGCGCCAGCAGCCAAGGAAGGGCGTACGAGCAGTACTTC

size: many
D: TRBD2
J: TRBJ2-5
V: TRBV12-3/TRBV12-4
CDR3: CASSPRLAGGYQETQYF
DNA: TGTGCCAGCAGTCCCCGACTAGCGGGAGGGTACCAAGAGACCCAGTACTTC

size: many
D: .
J: TRBJ1-1
V: TRBV5-6
CDR3: CASSLGPGGTEAFF
DNA: TGTGCCAGCAGCTTGGGCCCGGGCGGGACTGAAGCTTTCTTT

size: .
D: .
J: TRBJ1-1
V: TRBV12-3/TRBV12-4
CDR3: CASSQAALNTEAFF
DNA: TGTGCCAGCAGTCAAGCAGCGCTGAACACTGAAGCTTTCTTT

size: many
D: .
J: TRBJ1-6
V: TRBV7-3
CDR3: CASSLKGSLNSPLHF
DNA: TGTGCCAGCAGCTTAAAAGGCAGTCTTAATTCACCCCTCCACTTT

size: many
D: TRBD2
J: TRBJ2-1
V: TRBV30
CDR3: CAWSFIAGGYNEQFF
DNA: TGTGCCTGGAGTTTTATAGCGGGAGGTTACAATGAGCAGTTCTTC

size: .
D: .
J: TRBJ2-3
V: TRBV20-1
CDR3: CSAKREKRDTQYF
DNA: TGCAGTGCTAAACGGGAGAAAAGAGATACGCAGTATTTT

size: few
D: .
J: TRBJ1-3
V: TRBV7-9
CDR3: CASSLNKMGGNTIYF
DNA: TGTGCCAGCAGCTTAAACAAAATGGGTGGAAACACCATATATTTT

size: many
D: .
J: TRBJ2-1
V: TRBV12-3/TRBV12-4
CDR3: CASSSAGAFYNEQFF
DNA: TGTGCCAGCAGCAGCGCAGGGGCCTTCTACAATGAGCAGTTCTTC

size: many
D: .
J: TRBJ2-3
V: TRBV20-1
CDR3: CSAKHNIRTDTQYF
DNA: TGCAGTGCTAAGCACAACATACGCACAGATACGCAGTATTTT

size: many
D: TRBD1
J: TRBJ1-5
V: TRBV12-3/TRBV12-4
CDR3: CASTEQGIKQPQHF
DNA: TGTGCCAGCACGGAACAGGGGATTAAACAGCCCCAGCATTTT

size: few
D: TRBD1
J: TRBJ1-2
V: TRBV19
CDR3: CASIKTGDGYGYTF
DNA: TGTGCCAGTATAAAGACAGGGGATGGCTATGGCTACACCTTC

size: many
D: .
J: TRBJ1-1
V: TRBV18
CDR3: CASSPPRGPPMNTEAFF
DNA: TGTGCCAGCTCACCACCCCGCGGGCCCCCTATGAACACTGAAGCTTTCTTT

size: .
D: .
J: TRBJ2-2
V: TRBV4-1
CDR3: CASSQEFRVDTGELFF
DNA: TGCGCCAGCAGCCAAGAGTTCAGGGTTGACACCGGGGAGCTGTTTTTT

size: few
D: .
J: TRBJ2-1
V: TRBV3-1
CDR3: CASSQDTAGGEQFF
DNA: TGTGCCAGCAGCCAAGATACCGCGGGCGGAGAGCAGTTCTTC

size: many
D: .
J: TRBJ2-6
V: TRBV27
CDR3: CASSLRAQGSSGANVLTF
DNA: TGTGCCAGCAGTTTAAGGGCCCAGGGGAGCTCTGGGGCCAACGTCCTGACTTTC

size: many
D: TRBD1
J: TRBJ2-5
V: TRBV28
CDR3: CASSPWVGTGMGETQYF
DNA: TGTGCCAGCAGTCCCTGGGTGGGGACAGGGATGGGAGAGACCCAGTACTTC

size: many
D: TRBD2
J: TRBJ2-1
V: TRBV27
CDR3: CAEGLAGPYNEQFF
DNA: TGTGCCGAGGGACTAGCGGGACCCTACAATGAGCAGTTCTTC

size: many
D: TRBD2
J: TRBJ2-3
V: TRBV7-9
CDR3: CASSRQRRTSGMGDTQYF
DNA: TGTGCCAGCAGCCGACAACGCAGGACTAGCGGGATGGGTGATACGCAGTATTTT

size: many
D: TRBD2
J: TRBJ2-5
V: TRBV20-1
CDR3: CSAPTLAGVGEGTQYF
DNA: TGCAGTGCTCCTACACTAGCGGGAGTAGGGGAGGGGACCCAGTACTTC

size: few
D: .
J: TRBJ1-1
V: TRBV30
CDR3: CAWMGPRNTEAFF
DNA: TGTGCCTGGATGGGACCGAGGAACACTGAAGCTTTCTTT

size: .
D: .
J: TRBJ1-2
V: TRBV4-2
CDR3: CASSQEGSKSNYGYTF
DNA: TGTGCCAGCAGCCAAGAAGGGAGCAAATCTAACTATGGCTACACCTTC

size: .
D: .
J: TRBJ2-4
V: TRBV3-1
CDR3: CASSQKDLAKNIRYF
DNA: TGTGCCAGCAGCCAGAAGGATCTAGCCAAAAACATTCGGTACTTC

size: many
D: .
J: TRBJ2-5
V: TRBV29-1
CDR3: CSVVEWSGETQYF
DNA: TGCAGCGTTGTGGAGTGGTCGGGAGAGACCCAGTACTTC

size: .
D: .
J: TRBJ1-1
V: TRBV9
CDR3: CASSASGIEAFF
DNA: TGTGCCAGCAGCGCTTCCGGAATTGAAGCTTTCTTT

size: .
D: .
J: TRBJ2-1
V: TRBV4-1
CDR3: CASSGRARGYNEQFF
DNA: TGCGCCAGCAGCGGGAGGGCCAGGGGATACAATGAGCAGTTCTTC

size: .
D: TRBD2
J: TRBJ2-3
V: TRBV7-3
CDR3: CASSRAGAVTDAQYF
DNA: TGCGCCAGCAGCCGAGCGGGAGCGGTGACAGATGCGCAGTATTTT

size: .
D: TRBD1
J: TRBJ2-4
V: TRBV15
CDR3: CATSSWTGKNIQYF
DNA: TGTGCCACCAGCAGTTGGACAGGGAAAAACATTCAGTACTTC

size: .
D: TRBD1
J: TRBJ1-5
V: TRBV19
CDR3: CASSINDRVINQPQHF
DNA: TGTGCCAGTAGTATAAACGACAGGGTAATTAATCAGCCCCAGCATTTT

size: many
D: TRBD1
J: TRBJ2-3
V: TRBV19
CDR3: CASSTGTGGTDTQYF
DNA: TGTGCCAGTAGCACCGGGACAGGCGGCACAGATACGCAGTATTTT

size: few
D: TRBD2
J: TRBJ2-7
V: TRBV28
CDR3: CASSWGLAGPYEQYF
DNA: TGTGCCAGCAGTTGGGGACTAGCGGGACCCTACGAGCAGTACTTC

size: many
D: TRBD1
J: TRBJ2-1
V: TRBV28
CDR3: CASSLGTASYNEQFF
DNA: TGTGCCAGCAGTCTCGGGACAGCCTCCTACAATGAGCAGTTCTTC

size: many
D: .
J: TRBJ1-5
V: TRBV20-1
CDR3: CSARVTLNQPQHF
DNA: TGCAGTGCTAGAGTGACACTCAATCAGCCCCAGCATTTT

size: .
D: TRBD2
J: TRBJ2-1
V: TRBV20-1
CDR3: CSASRLAGANEQFF
DNA: TGCAGTGCTAGTCGGCTAGCGGGAGCAAATGAGCAGTTCTTC